Shown below are 17 T cell receptor beta chains from a single sample sequenced in a study of shared clonotypes between healthy human individuals (dated by TCRdb to the early 2020s). Preparation of the library involved the immunoSEQ multiplex PCR assay. TCRdb took over this immuneACCESS table, retaining in-frame rearrangements with V and J assigned. Such tables are incomplete; in checked studies, under half of the missing clones stem from an unresolved V gene, and the remainder is unexplained. The sample contains hundreds of thousands of clones, about two thirds of them found a single time. About 1.8% of the sample is taken by the ten largest. The sequenced sample consisted of memory CD4+ T cells sorted from blood. This sample's cell subset or site label indicates: CD45RA-negative fraction. The source is a young woman in good health.

The chain couples TRBV7-9 to TRBJ1-3, with D unclear. V was trimmed by 6 bases and J by 0 bases, leaving 12 bases between them. CDR3 length: 15 amino acids. CDR1 SEHNR and CDR2 FQNEAQ come from the germline V gene (reference sequence). In DNA, the CDR3 is TGTGCCAGCAGTCTCGGGCTAAGCTCTGGAAACACCATATATTTT. This encodes CASSLGLSSGNTIYF.

The genes are TRBV4-1 and TRBJ2-7; TRBD1 matches 10 bases. The CDR3 extends over 15 amino acids. The V gene end was trimmed by 3 bases and the J gene end by 5 bases; junction bases not matched to a gene: 7. Germline V CDR1 and CDR2: MGHRA, YSYEKL. The CDR3 region has the DNA TGCGCCAGCAGCCACGGGGGGACAGGGGCGGACGAGCAGTACTTC. Translation gives CASSHGGTGADEQYF.

V usage is TRBV30 and J usage is TRBJ1-1; the D gene is possibly TRBD1 (5 bases). The V end lost 0 bases, the J end lost 4 bases, and 12 bases lay between the germline ends. The CDR3 is 14 amino acids. Germline values: CDR1 GTSNPN, CDR2 SVGIG (reference sequence). The CDR3 coding sequence is TGTGCCTGGAGTGTGTGGGGGAGGGGCACTGAAGCTTTCTTT. Translated: CAWSVWGRGTEAFF.

This clone was observed many times. The V gene is TRBV5-1, the J gene TRBJ2-3; possibly TRBD1 or TRBD2 for D (6 bases each). Germline CDR1 is SGHRS and CDR2 is YFSETQ. The V gene lost 0 bases and the J gene lost 4 bases, with 18 bases spanning the gap. The CDR3 is 17 residues long. This CDR3 is CASSLGVRGRIPDTQYF. The CDR3 DNA is TGCGCCAGCAGCTTGGGCGTTCGGGGGCGAATCCCAGATACGCAGTATTTT.

This clone has just one count. A read error may explain this, as a much larger clone is one base away. This sample includes further DNA sequences coding for the same CDR3. The genes are TRBV9 and TRBJ2-5; D remains ambiguous. The V end lost 0 bases, the J end lost 5 bases, and 2 bases lay between the germline ends. There are 11 residues in the CDR3. Germline-derived CDR1 and CDR2 are SGDLS and YYNGEE. The CDR3 DNA follows: TGTGCCAGCAGCGTAGCCGAGACCCAGTACTTC. Its protein product is CASSVAETQYF.

This clone has a count of ten or more. The chain uses TRBV2 and TRBJ1-3, with a tentative D call TRBD1 (5 bases). Germline V gene data show CDR1 as SNHLY and CDR2 as FYNNEI. The ends were cut back, 2 bases at V and 2 bases at J, with 10 bases in the middle. The length of the CDR3 is 15 residues. The CDR3 sequence: CASSEWGVTGNTIYF. Written as DNA, the CDR3 is TGTGCCAGCAGTGAATGGGGGGTGACTGGAAACACCATATATTTT.

This sequence joins TRBV10-2 and TRBJ1-4, with D perhaps matching TRBD1 (6 bases). Trimming took off 10 bases at V and 0 bases at J, with 15 bases between the two ends. Germline CDR1 reads WSHSY; CDR2 reads SAAADI. This CDR3 contains 15 residues. The CDR3 nucleotides are TGCGCCACCAAACAGGGACCTGCAACTAATGAAAAACTGTTTTTT. It specifies CATKQGPATNEKLFF.

This chain uses TRBV30 with TRBJ2-5; no clear D. Trimming removed 0 bases at V and 1 base at J, with 12 bases between. Germline V gives CDR1 GTSNPN, CDR2 SVGIG (reference sequence). The CDR3 loop spans 15 amino acids. This CDR3 is CAWSVMLASQETQYF. CDR3 bases: TGTGCCTGGAGTGTAATGCTCGCGAGCCAAGAGACCCAGTACTTC.

This clone was seen a handful of times. The chain is built from TRBV28 and TRBJ1-4; 10 bases agree with TRBD1. The ends lost 5 bases at V and 7 bases at J; junction bases unmatched: 7. Germline V gene lookup returns CDR1 MDHEN and CDR2 SYDVKM. CDR3 length: 15 amino acids. The CDR3 loop reads CASSPGDRGSEKLFF. The DNA for the CDR3 is TGTGCCAGCAGTCCGGGGGACAGGGGTAGTGAAAAACTGTTTTTT.

This chain connects TRBV27 to TRBJ1-2; 7 positions match TRBD1. CDR3 length equals 16 residues. V shed 0 bases and J 0 bases; nucleotides not matched to a gene: 4. Germline values: CDR1 MNHEY, CDR2 SMNVEV (reference sequence). CDR3 nucleotides: TGTGCCAGCAGTTTATCGCGACAGGGAGCTAACTATGGCTACACCTTC. This gives the protein CASSLSRQGANYGYTF.

This chain connects TRBV18 to TRBJ2-4; D gene ambiguous. The CDR3 sequence is 14 residues long. With 6 bases removed from V and 3 bases from J, the gap between germline ends came to 12 bases. The germline V gene encodes CDR1 KGHSH and CDR2 LQKENI. CDR3 nucleotides: TGTGCCAGCTCCTCGGGTGGCGGCAAAAACATTCAGTACTTC. As protein: CASSSGGGKNIQYF. Filled out from reference TRBV18 and TRBJ2-4, the complete variable domain reads NAGVMQNPRHLVRRRGQEARLRCSPMKGHSHVYWYRQLPEEGLKFMVYLQKENIIDESGMPKERFSAEFPKEGPSILRIQQVVRGDSAAYFCASSSGGGKNIQYFGAGTRLSVL.

This chain uses TRBV7-9 with TRBJ2-7; no clear D gene. The CDR3 sequence is 10 residues long. CDR1 and CDR2 (germline): SEHNR, FQNEAQ (reference sequence). V lost 5 bases and J lost 9, with 8 bases in between. CDR3 coding DNA: TGTGCCAGCAGCCTCCAGGTGCAGTACTTC. It is translated as CASSLQVQYF.

This rearrangement joins TRBV18 to TRBJ2-1; tentative D call: TRBD2 (5 bases). CDR3 length equals 14 residues. Germline loops: CDR1 KGHSH, CDR2 LQKENI. The V and J ends lost 7 bases and 3 bases respectively, with 13 bases between them. The CDR3 is CASFPSFNYNEQFF. The CDR3 region has the DNA TGTGCCAGCTTTCCTAGCTTTAACTACAATGAGCAGTTCTTC.

V gene TRBV5-6 combines with J gene TRBJ1-1; D remains unclear. CDR3 length: 13 amino acids. Germline V gene lookup returns CDR1 SGHDT and CDR2 YYEEEE. V lost 1 base to trimming and J lost 7 bases, with 11 bases between them. In nucleotides, the CDR3 is TGTGCCAGCAGCTTGATCCAGGCCGGTGAAGCTTTCTTT. It translates to CASSLIQAGEAFF.

This rearrangement joins TRBV4-1 to TRBJ2-5, with TRBD1 matching 7 bases. The germline CDR1 and CDR2 sequences are MGHRA and YSYEKL. This CDR3 is 15 amino acids long. Losses at the gene ends were 4 bases for V and 1 base for J; bases not matched to a gene: 6. CDR3 protein: CASSRQGNSQETQYF. The CDR3 nucleotides are TGCGCCAGCAGCCGACAGGGTAACAGCCAAGAGACCCAGTACTTC.

The CDR3 sequence: CASIRARTGTDTQYF. The CDR3 region has the DNA TGTGCCAGCATCCGGGCAAGGACTGGCACAGATACGCAGTATTTT. The chain has TRBV27 and TRBJ2-3, with D perhaps matching TRBD2 (5 bases). This CDR3 region has 15 residues. V gave up 7 bases and J gave up 1 base, with 15 bases separating them. Per the germline V gene, CDR1 is MNHEY and CDR2 is SMNVEV (reference sequence).

This chain uses TRBV6-6 with TRBJ2-2, with a weak D call TRBD2 (6 bases). This CDR3 region has 16 residues. V lost 2 bases and J 1 base, leaving 11 bases between the germline ends. Germline V gives CDR1 MNHNY, CDR2 SVGAGI (reference sequence). CDR3 residues: CASSYAGPKNTGELFF. The CDR3 DNA reads TGTGCCAGCAGTTACGCGGGGCCAAAGAACACCGGGGAGCTGTTTTTT.